These 7 T cell receptor beta chains were all obtained from the same sample, sequenced in a study of brain T cells in children with intractable seizures. Using immunoSEQ multiplex PCR, the repertoire was profiled, and TCRdb retains in-frame clones only, with some absent. In the table there are 60,000 to 85,000 clones, 85% to 95% of which are singletons. Sequenced here: peripheral blood, sampled at surgery. These receptors were collected from a boy under three years old with tuberous sclerosis and intractable seizures.

This chain joins TRBV15 and TRBJ2-1, with TRBD2 matching over 9 bases. Germline V lookup: CDR1 LNHNV, CDR2 YYDKDF (reference sequence). The CDR3 sequence is 16 residues long. Losses at the gene ends were 6 bases for V and 0 bases for J; bases not matched to a gene: 6. CDR3 sequence reads: CATRSSGRGSYNEQFF. In nucleotides, the CDR3 is TGTGCCACCAGAAGTAGCGGGAGAGGCTCCTACAATGAGCAGTTCTTC.

V and J are TRBV30 and TRBJ1-1; 7 nucleotides match TRBD1. Germline V gene lookup returns CDR1 GTSNPN and CDR2 SVGIG (reference sequence). CDR3 length: 12 residues. V shed 8 bases and J 5 bases; nucleotides not matched to a gene: 8. CDR3 in amino acids: CAGHRGATEAFF. CDR3 nucleotide sequence: TGTGCCGGTCACAGGGGAGCGACTGAAGCTTTCTTT.

This rearrangement joins TRBV6-1 to TRBJ2-1, with 8 positions matching TRBD1. The CDR3 is made up of 15 amino acids. The V gene's germline CDR1 is MNHNS and CDR2 SASEGT. Unmatched junction bases numbered 7, after V lost 2 bases and J lost 7 bases. The CDR3 DNA sequence: TGTGCCAGCAGTGAACCGGGACAGGCGGGGAATGAGCAGTTCTTC. It translates to CASSEPGQAGNEQFF.

The rearrangement joins TRBV12-3 or TRBV12-4 to TRBJ2-7; D is unresolved. The V gene lost 1 base and the J gene lost 0 bases, with 4 bases spanning the gap. This CDR3 has 13 residues. CDR3 DNA: TGTGCCAGCAGTTTAGAGGGCTCCTACGAGCAGTACTTC. This translates into CASSLEGSYEQYF.

V usage is TRBV6-5 and J usage is TRBJ2-5; 10 bases map to TRBD1. The germline CDR1 and CDR2 sequences are MNHEY and SVGAGI. V trimming: 7 bases; J trimming: 2 bases; junction bases outside the gene matches: 7. CDR3 length: 15 residues. This CDR3 is CASTMTGGWQETQYF. The CDR3 coding sequence is TGTGCCAGCACCATGACAGGGGGCTGGCAAGAGACCCAGTACTTC.

DNA for the CDR3: TGCGCCAGCAGCCACTCCGGGACAGGGGTTTCAGATACGCAGTATTTT. This encodes CASSHSGTGVSDTQYF. The chain recombines TRBV4-1 with TRBJ2-3; 10 bases line up with TRBD1. The CDR3 runs 16 residues. Unmatched junction bases numbered 7, after V lost 3 bases and J lost 4 bases. CDR1 MGHRA and CDR2 YSYEKL come from the germline V gene.

The J gene is TRBJ1-1, the V gene TRBV28; D remains ambiguous. Germline loops: CDR1 MDHEN, CDR2 SYDVKM. This CDR3 has 12 amino acids. V was clipped by 6 bases and J by 8 bases, with 13 bases between them. The CDR3 nucleotides are TGTGCCAGCAGCCAGGACGGTGGAGAAGCTTTCTTT. Amino acids: CASSQDGGEAFF.